The sequence of this T cell receptor (beta chain) was determined in a study of blood T cell repertoires in COVID-19. Study summary: Specimens from acute and convalescent COVID-19 originated in the United States, Italy and Spain. PBMCs, B-cell-depleted T cells, or T cells were the source of the cDNA or gDNA that made up the material.

Under the authors' procedure: Amplification of reference gene primers provided the estimated nucleated cell counts. Sequencing used immunoSEQ multiplex PCR; TCRdb keeps in-frame clones, though not all of them. From that table come the V and J calls and clone size; the DNA was used to work out D and trimming. Of over 100,000 clones in the sample, approximately 87% are singletons; the top ten hold roughly 18%. The CDR3 is 14 residues long. Trimming stripped 4 bases from V and 5 bases from J, with 15 bases between. Germline lookup yields CDR1 SGDLS and CDR2 YYNGEE. This clone was seen only a few times. This TCR derives from a woman between 55 and 75 years old with acute or convalescent COVID-19. This chain links TRBV9 with TRBJ1-2, with D hard to call. Sample: peripheral blood. The CDR3 loop reads CASSPSSVVYGYTF. CDR3 coding DNA: TGTGCCAGCAGCCCCTCCTCGGTTGTTTATGGCTACACCTTC.